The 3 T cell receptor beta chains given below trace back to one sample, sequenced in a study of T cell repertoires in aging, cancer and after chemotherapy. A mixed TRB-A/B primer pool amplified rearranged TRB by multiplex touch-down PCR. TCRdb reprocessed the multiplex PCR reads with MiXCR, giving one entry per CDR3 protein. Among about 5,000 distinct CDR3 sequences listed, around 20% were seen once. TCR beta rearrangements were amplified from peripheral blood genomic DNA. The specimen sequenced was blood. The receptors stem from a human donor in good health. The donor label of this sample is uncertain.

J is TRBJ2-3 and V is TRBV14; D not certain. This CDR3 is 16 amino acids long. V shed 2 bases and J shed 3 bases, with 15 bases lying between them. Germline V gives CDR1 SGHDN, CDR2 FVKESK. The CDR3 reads CASSQPQNSLTDTQYF. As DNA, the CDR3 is TGTGCCAGCAGCCAACCCCAGAACTCTCTAACAGATACGCAGTATTTT.

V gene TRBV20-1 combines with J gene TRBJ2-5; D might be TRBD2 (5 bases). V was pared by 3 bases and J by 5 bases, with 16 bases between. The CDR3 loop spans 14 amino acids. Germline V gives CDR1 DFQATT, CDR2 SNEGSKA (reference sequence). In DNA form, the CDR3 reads TGCAGTGCTAGCCCCCTTCTAGCCGGCGAGACCCAGTACTTC. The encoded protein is CSASPLLAGETQYF.

The CDR3 sequence: CASSLVLAELYNEQFF. In nucleotides, the CDR3 is TGTGCCAGCAGCTTAGTTTTAGCAGAACTTTACAATGAGCAGTTCTTC. The V call is TRBV11-2, the J call TRBJ2-1; D gene unclear. The CDR3 is 16 residues long. CDR1 is SGHAT and CDR2 is FQNNGV in the germline V gene. Trimming stripped 1 base from V and 4 bases from J, with 14 bases between.